This paragraph reports one T cell receptor beta chain. The data stem from a study of blood T cell repertoires in COVID-19. As for the study in general: T cells, B-cell-depleted T cells, or PBMCs supplied cDNA or gDNA.

There are 14 residues in the CDR3. V was clipped by 0 bases and J by 2 bases, with 9 bases between them. Germline values: CDR1 SGHRS, CDR2 YFSETQ. Profiled with immunoSEQ multiplex PCR; TCRdb holds only in-frame clones, not every one. The table has some 57,000 clones, 85% seen once. The TCR comes from a human donor in a cohort sampled during active COVID-19. Specimen: peripheral blood. The chain recombines TRBV5-1 with TRBJ2-7; TRBD2 might be the D (5 bases). CDR3 protein: CASSLVGMTYEQYF. The CDR3 nucleotides are TGCGCCAGCAGCTTGGTCGGGATGACCTACGAGCAGTACTTC.